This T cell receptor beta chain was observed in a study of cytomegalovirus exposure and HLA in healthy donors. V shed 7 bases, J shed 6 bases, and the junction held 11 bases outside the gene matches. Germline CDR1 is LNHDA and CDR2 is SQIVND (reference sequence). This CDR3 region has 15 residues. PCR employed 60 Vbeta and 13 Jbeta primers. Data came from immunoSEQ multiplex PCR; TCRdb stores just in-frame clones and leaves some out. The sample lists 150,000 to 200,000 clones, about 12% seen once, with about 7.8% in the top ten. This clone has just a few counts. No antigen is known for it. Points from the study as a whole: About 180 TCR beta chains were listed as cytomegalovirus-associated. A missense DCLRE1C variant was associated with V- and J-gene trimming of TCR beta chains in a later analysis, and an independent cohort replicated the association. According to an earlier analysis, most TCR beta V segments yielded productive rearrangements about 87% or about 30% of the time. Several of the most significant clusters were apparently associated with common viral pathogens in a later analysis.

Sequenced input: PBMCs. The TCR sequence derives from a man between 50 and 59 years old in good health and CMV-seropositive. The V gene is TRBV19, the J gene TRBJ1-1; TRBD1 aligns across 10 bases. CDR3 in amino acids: CASKGRTGGFAEAFF. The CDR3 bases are TGTGCCAGTAAAGGTAGGACAGGGGGATTCGCTGAAGCTTTCTTT. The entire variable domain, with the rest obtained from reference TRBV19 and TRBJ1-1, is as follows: DGGITQSPKYLFRKEGQNVTLSCEQNLNHDAMYWYRQDPGQGLRLIYYSQIVNDFQKGDIAEGYSVSREKKESFPLTVTSAQKNPTAFYLCASKGRTGGFAEAFFGQGTRLTVV.